This T cell receptor beta chain emerged from a study of cytomegalovirus exposure and HLA in healthy donors. PCR was performed using 60 Vbeta and 13 Jbeta primers. The protocol was immunoSEQ multiplex PCR, while the TCRdb copy is restricted to in-frame clones and leaves out a portion. The sample has about 150,000 clones; around 80% are singletons. Study findings and constraints: In a later analysis, compared with equally common non-associated chains, HLA-associated beta chains were more expanded.

V trimming: 2 bases; J trimming: 3 bases; junction bases outside the gene matches: 5. The CDR3 covers 15 residues. CDR1 is SGHRS and CDR2 is YFSETQ in the germline V gene. As concerns this clone: The target antigen is unknown.

This clonotype originated in a woman between 25 and 40 years old in good health and CMV-seropositive. V usage is TRBV5-1 and J usage is TRBJ1-5, with 7 nucleotides matching TRBD1. Source material: PBMCs. CDR3 protein: CASSLSGQDNQPQHF. The CDR3 region has the DNA TGCGCCAGCAGCTTAAGTGGACAGGACAATCAGCCCCAGCATTTT.